This TCR beta chain originates from a study of blood T cell repertoires in COVID-19. Study as a whole: The United States, Italy and Spain were the sources of the acute and convalescent COVID-19 samples. PBMCs, B-cell-depleted T cells, or T cells were the source of the cDNA or gDNA that made up the material.

Worth noting for this clone: The same CDR3 also results from other DNA sequences found in this sample.

This CDR3 is built from 14 residues. The germline V gene has CDR1 SGDLS and CDR2 YYNGEE. Trimming removed 1 base from V and 1 base from J, with 8 bases in between. As handled by the study authors: Reference gene primer amplification gave nucleated cell count estimates. Profiling relied on immunoSEQ multiplex PCR, and the TCRdb table lists in-frame clones only, not all of them. V and J calls and clone size are as listed in that table; D and trimming were resolved from the DNA. The table includes about 230,000 clones, 84% detected once. The TCR originated in a middle-aged man who had recovered from COVID-19. Sequencing was carried out using peripheral blood. The chain links TRBV9 to TRBJ1-1, with a tentative D call TRBD1 (6 bases). Here the CDR3 DNA reads TGTGCCAGCAGCGTACTACAGGGGAACACTGAAGCTTTCTTT. Residues: CASSVLQGNTEAFF.